Listed here are 24 T cell receptor beta chains from one sample, sequenced in a study of cytomegalovirus exposure and HLA in healthy donors. Primers included in the PCR were 60 Vbeta and 13 Jbeta primers. Profiling relied on immunoSEQ multiplex PCR, and the TCRdb table lists in-frame clones only, not all of them. Of roughly 150,000 clones listed, almost 80% are singletons. Sequencing was carried out using PBMCs. The receptors shown here come from a woman aged 30 to 39 in good health and CMV-seronegative.

Regarding this clone: A read error may be the cause here, since a much bigger clone is one base away. J is TRBJ2-3 and V is TRBV2, with TRBD2 identical over 12 bases. The CDR3 length is 15 residues. V trimming: 3 bases; J trimming: 4 bases; junction bases outside the gene matches: 2. Germline V lookup: CDR1 SNHLY, CDR2 FYNNEI. The CDR3 loop is CASSDPSGGADTQYF. In DNA form, the CDR3 reads TGTGCCAGCAGTGACCCTAGCGGGGGGGCAGATACGCAGTATTTT.

A single count supports this clone. CDR3: CASSRGWNTEAFF. The CDR3 DNA follows: TGTGCCAGCAGCAGGGGGTGGAACACTGAAGCTTTCTTT. The gene calls are TRBV7-6 and TRBJ1-1; tentatively, D is TRBD1 (6 bases). The CDR3 has 13 residues. The V end lost 5 bases, the J end lost 1 base, and 8 bases lay between the germline ends. CDR1 and CDR2 (germline): SGHVS, FNYEAQ.

The V gene is TRBV7-2, the J gene TRBJ1-2; D possibly corresponds to TRBD1 (5 bases). This CDR3 has 16 residues. Germline loops: CDR1 SGHTA, CDR2 FQGNSA. V was cut by 5 bases and J by 0 bases, with 16 bases left in between. Here the CDR3 DNA reads TGTGCCAGCAGCCCCAAGGGGCAGGTAGCTAACTATGGCTACACCTTC. Protein sequence: CASSPKGQVANYGYTF.

The rearrangement links TRBV4-1 to TRBJ2-3, with TRBD2 as a possible D gene (6 bases). Germline assignment: CDR1 MGHRA and CDR2 YSYEKL. The CDR3 runs 16 residues. Trimming pared 0 bases from V and 7 bases from J, leaving 17 bases between. The CDR3 sequence is CASSQDRLWGRNTQYF. The CDR3 nucleotides read TGCGCCAGCAGCCAAGATCGTCTCTGGGGGAGGAATACGCAGTATTTT.

This clone has only one observation. The V and J genes are TRBV5-4 and TRBJ2-1; weak D call: TRBD2 (6 bases). The CDR3 has 16 residues. V was cut by 4 bases and J by 5 bases, with 19 bases left in between. CDR1 is SGHNT and CDR2 is YYREEE in the germline V gene (reference sequence). CDR3 sequence: CASSPSVRGSHNEQFF. The CDR3 nucleotides read TGTGCCAGCAGCCCCTCCGTGCGGGGTTCCCACAATGAGCAGTTCTTC.

The chain is built from TRBV2 and TRBJ1-4; the D is unclear. CDR1 SNHLY and CDR2 FYNNEI come from the germline V gene. The CDR3 has 13 residues. The V end lost 6 bases, the J end lost 4 bases, and 9 bases lay between the germline ends. In DNA, the CDR3 is TGTGCCAGCAGCGCGGGAGTTAATGAAAAACTGTTTTTT. This codes for CASSAGVNEKLFF.

This chain uses TRBV30 with TRBJ2-1; the match to TRBD2 covers 10 bases. The CDR3 covers 15 residues. CDR1 is GTSNPN and CDR2 is SVGIG in the germline V gene (reference sequence). Trimming removed 3 bases from V and 6 bases from J; junction bases left unmatched: 8. The CDR3 nucleotides are TGTGCCTGGAGGAAGCGGGGGGGCCTTACCAATGAGCAGTTCTTC. This codes for CAWRKRGGLTNEQFF.

As regards this clone: This CDR3 is also generated by other DNA sequences in the sample. The chain couples TRBV27 to TRBJ1-6; D is ambiguous. The germline CDR1 and CDR2 sequences are MNHEY and SMNVEV (reference sequence). CDR3 size: 15 residues. Trimming cost V 6 bases and J 8 bases, with 17 bases left between them. The CDR3 sequence: CASSFWSGIDSPLHF. The CDR3 DNA is TGTGCCAGCAGCTTTTGGTCAGGTATCGATTCACCCCTCCACTTT.

The chain combines TRBV11-2 with TRBJ1-6; D is uncertain. The ends were cut back, 4 bases at V and 0 bases at J, with 16 bases in the middle. Germline V CDR1 and CDR2: SGHAT, FQNNGV. This CDR3 is built from 18 residues. CDR3 in amino acids: CASSSSRTLSSYNSPLHF. In nucleotides, the CDR3 is TGTGCCAGCAGCTCAAGCAGGACTTTAAGCTCCTATAATTCACCCCTCCACTTT. Full variable domain (outside the CDR3, taken from reference TRBV11-2 and TRBJ1-6): EAGVAQSPRYKIIEKRQSVAFWCNPISGHATLYWYQQILGQGPKLLIQFQNNGVVDDSQLPKDRFSAERLKGVDSTLKIQPAKLEDSAVYLCASSSSRTLSSYNSPLHFGNGTRLTVT.

This clone was counted between two and nine times. The rearrangement joins TRBV5-8 to TRBJ2-3; 8 nucleotides agree with TRBD2. Germline V gene sequence: CDR1 SGHTS, CDR2 YDEGEE. V shed 4 bases, J shed 6 bases, and the junction held 7 bases outside the gene matches. CDR3 length equals 14 residues. DNA for the CDR3: TGTGCCAGCAGCCCCCGGGAGGGAAAGGATACGCAGTATTTT. Translation gives CASSPREGKDTQYF. The whole variable domain, remainder taken from reference TRBV5-8 and TRBJ2-3, is EAGVTQSPTHLIKTRGQQATLRCSPISGHTSVYWYQQALGLGLQFLLWYDEGEERNRGNFPPRFSGRQFPNYSSELNVNALELEDSALYLCASSPREGKDTQYFGPGTRLTVL.

This chain joins TRBV6-5 and TRBJ1-2; 8 nucleotides align to TRBD1. The CDR3 has 15 residues. The J segment lost 3 bases and the V segment lost 5 bases, leaving 8 bases of the junction unmatched. CDR1 MNHEY and CDR2 SVGAGI come from the germline V gene. In DNA form, the CDR3 reads TGTGCCAGCAGTCCCCTGACAGGGGAGGACTATGGCTACACCTTC. Residues: CASSPLTGEDYGYTF.

This clone was picked up a small number of times. The V gene is TRBV13, the J gene TRBJ2-3; 7 positions match TRBD2. Germline CDR1 reads PRHDT; CDR2 reads FYEKMQ (reference sequence). Trimming at V came to 4 bases and at J to 10 bases, leaving 5 bases not matched to a gene. This CDR3 is 12 amino acids long. The CDR3 region is CASSSTSAAQYF. The CDR3 DNA reads TGTGCCAGCAGCTCAACTAGCGCTGCGCAGTATTTT.

V and J are TRBV5-4 and TRBJ2-7; the D gene is possibly TRBD2 (6 bases). Germline CDR1 SGHNT, CDR2 YYREEE (reference sequence). This CDR3 comprises 14 residues. Trimming shortened V by 5 bases and J by 5 bases, and 17 bases separated the two germline ends. CDR3 protein: CASSLKVGGDEQYF. DNA for the CDR3: TGTGCCAGCAGTCTTAAGGTCGGCGGGGACGAGCAGTACTTC.

In nucleotides, the CDR3 is TGTGCCAGCAGCTTGCCTTGGGGCGGGGGGCCCTACAATGAGCAGTTCTTC. This codes for CASSLPWGGGPYNEQFF. This chain uses TRBV5-5 with TRBJ2-1; 8 bases agree with TRBD2. The CDR3 sequence is 17 residues long. With V trimmed by 1 base and J by 2 bases, 8 bases remained unmatched. Germline lookup yields CDR1 SGHKS and CDR2 YYEKEE (reference sequence).

This chain uses TRBV19 with TRBJ1-1, with 8 nucleotides matching TRBD1. With V trimmed by 5 bases and J by 5 bases, 7 bases remained unmatched. The CDR3 has 14 amino acids. CDR1 is LNHDA and CDR2 is SQIVND in the germline V gene (reference sequence). CDR3 sequence (DNA): TGTGCCAGTAGTTTTGCAGGGGGCCATACTGAAGCTTTCTTT. This gives the protein CASSFAGGHTEAFF.

The chain is built from TRBV10-2 and TRBJ1-5; perhaps TRBD1 as D (5 bases). CDR3 length: 14 amino acids. V shed 4 bases and J shed 5 bases, with 12 bases lying between them. In germline, CDR1 is WSHSY, CDR2 SAAADI. CDR3 DNA: TGCGCCAGCAGTGGGACCGGGGGTGATCAGCCCCAGCATTTT. Its translation is CASSGTGGDQPQHF.

In its sample, this clone was seen once. This chain joins TRBV19 and TRBJ2-7, with 12 bases aligning to TRBD1. The CDR3 covers 15 residues. Per the germline V gene, CDR1 is LNHDA and CDR2 is SQIVND (reference sequence). V shed 1 base and J 6 bases; nucleotides not matched to a gene: 4. Written as DNA, the CDR3 is TGTGCCAGTAGTATAGTGGGGACAGGGGGCGGCGAGCAGTACTTC. It is translated as CASSIVGTGGGEQYF.

The V and J genes are TRBV6-5 and TRBJ1-1; the D gene is possibly TRBD1 (5 bases). Germline V CDR1 and CDR2: MNHEY, SVGAGI. The V gene lost 5 bases and the J gene lost 3 bases, with 13 bases spanning the gap. The CDR3 runs to 14 residues. In DNA, the CDR3 is TGTGCCAGCAGTGATCCAGGGTTGTACACTGAAGCTTTCTTT. Amino acids: CASSDPGLYTEAFF.

V and J are TRBV5-1 and TRBJ2-1; 10 positions agree with TRBD2. V dropped 4 bases and J dropped 2; count of bases not matched to a gene: 3. CDR1 is SGHRS and CDR2 is YFSETQ in the germline V gene. This CDR3 comprises 15 residues. The CDR3 sequence: CASSGLAGAYNEQFF. CDR3 nucleotide sequence: TGCGCCAGCAGCGGTCTAGCGGGGGCCTACAATGAGCAGTTCTTC.

Written as DNA, the CDR3 is TGCGCCAGCAGCACCCGACCCGCCGAGGTTGGTGGCTACACCTTC. This sequence encodes CASSTRPAEVGGYTF. The chain uses TRBV5-1 and TRBJ1-2, with no clear D. Germline V CDR1 and CDR2: SGHRS, YFSETQ. This CDR3 has 15 residues. Trimming removed 4 bases from V and 7 bases from J, with 20 bases in between.

V gene TRBV5-4 combines with J gene TRBJ1-4, with a possible D match to TRBD1 (5 bases). CDR1 and CDR2 from the germline V gene are SGHNT and YYREEE (reference sequence). Trimming left V 0 bases short and J 4 bases short, with 7 bases between. The CDR3 runs to 14 residues. CDR3 loop: CASSLDQGNEKLFF. The CDR3 bases are TGTGCCAGCAGCTTGGACCAGGGTAATGAAAAACTGTTTTTT.

The chain links TRBV4-3 to TRBJ1-2; 11 bases fit TRBD1. There are 16 residues in the CDR3. V shed 0 bases and J 2 bases; nucleotides not matched to a gene: 2. Germline lookup yields CDR1 LGHNA and CDR2 YSLEER. The CDR3 DNA reads as TGCGCCAGCAGCCAAGATTGGACAGGGGGCAACTATGGCTACACCTTC. This translates into CASSQDWTGGNYGYTF.

This clone occurred once. The V gene is TRBV7-9, the J gene TRBJ2-5, with D possibly being TRBD2 (8 bases). Trimming took off 8 bases at V and 3 bases at J, with 22 bases between the two ends. This CDR3 region has 16 residues. The germline gives CDR1 SEHNR, CDR2 FQNEAQ (reference sequence). CDR3 loop: CASAKGDRLAKETQYF. CDR3 DNA sequence: TGTGCCAGCGCCAAGGGGGACAGACTAGCGAAAGAGACCCAGTACTTC.

In this sample, this clone turned up a few times. The chain combines TRBV27 with TRBJ2-1, with 9 nucleotides matching TRBD1. V was clipped by 7 bases and J by 3 bases; unmatched bases: 13. CDR1 and CDR2 (germline): MNHEY, SMNVEV (reference sequence). CDR3 size: 17 residues. The CDR3 sequence: CASTTGAGQGRYNEQFF. The CDR3 DNA reads TGTGCCAGCACCACAGGAGCGGGACAGGGACGCTACAATGAGCAGTTCTTC.